The source of this T cell receptor (beta chain) is a study of T cell responses to AZD1222 COVID-19 vaccine. Study findings and constraints: Following two doses of AZD1222, Spike-specific TCR breadth and depth rose.

In the case of this clone: The antigen is not known.

Data came from immunoSEQ multiplex PCR; TCRdb stores just in-frame clones and leaves some out. The sample carries about 130,000 clones, 90% recorded once. The germline V gene encodes CDR1 LNHNV and CDR2 YYDKDF (reference sequence). V was clipped by 1 base and J by 7 bases, with 13 bases between them. This CDR3 is 15 amino acids long. The chain couples TRBV15 to TRBJ2-2; D gene uncertain. This TCR derives from an adult in good health. The sample was peripheral blood, taken on day 0 of AZD1222 vaccination. The chain's CDR3 is CATSRARVDGGELFF. CDR3 DNA sequence: TGTGCCACCAGCAGAGCAAGAGTGGACGGCGGGGAGCTGTTTTTT.